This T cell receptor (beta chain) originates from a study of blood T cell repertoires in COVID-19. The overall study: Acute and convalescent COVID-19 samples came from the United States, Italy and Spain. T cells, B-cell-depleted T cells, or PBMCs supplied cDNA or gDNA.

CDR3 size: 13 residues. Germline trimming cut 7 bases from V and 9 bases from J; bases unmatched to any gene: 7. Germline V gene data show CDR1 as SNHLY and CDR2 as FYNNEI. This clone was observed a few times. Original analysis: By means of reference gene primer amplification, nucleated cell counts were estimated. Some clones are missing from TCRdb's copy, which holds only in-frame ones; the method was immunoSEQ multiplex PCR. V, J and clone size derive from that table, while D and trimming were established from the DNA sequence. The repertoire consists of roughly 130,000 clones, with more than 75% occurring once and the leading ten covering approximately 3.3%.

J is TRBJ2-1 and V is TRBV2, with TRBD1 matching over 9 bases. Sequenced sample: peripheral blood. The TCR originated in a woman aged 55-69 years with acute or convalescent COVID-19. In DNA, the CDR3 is TGTGCCAGCATCCGGGACAGGGATCTTGAGCAGTTCTTC. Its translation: CASIRDRDLEQFF.